The 13 T cell receptor beta chains below were found in one sample sequenced in a study of blood T cell repertoires in COVID-19. The protocol was immunoSEQ multiplex PCR, while the TCRdb copy is restricted to in-frame clones and leaves out a portion. Of 200,000 to 300,000 clones in the sample, about four fifths are singletons; the top ten hold roughly 3.3%. Sample: peripheral blood. These receptor sequences come from a woman in her late teens or twenties with acute or convalescent COVID-19.

Concerning this clone: At the DNA level, this CDR3 is encoded by other sequences in the same sample as well. The rearrangement joins TRBV4-1 to TRBJ1-5, with D uncertain. The CDR3 totals 15 residues. Germline values: CDR1 MGHRA, CDR2 YSYEKL. V lost 0 bases and J lost 5, with 11 bases in between. The CDR3 sequence is CASSQDGSDYQPQHF. Here the CDR3 DNA reads TGCGCCAGCAGCCAAGATGGCTCAGATTATCAGCCCCAGCATTTT.

The chain links TRBV5-4 to TRBJ1-1; D ambiguous. The CDR3 has 14 amino acids. Per the germline V gene, CDR1 is SGHNT and CDR2 is YYREEE (reference sequence). Trimming left V 4 bases short and J 6 bases short, with 16 bases between. CDR3 in DNA: TGTGCCAGCAGCACCGGGGAGCCCCCGGCTGAAGCTTTCTTT. Translated: CASSTGEPPAEAFF.

J is TRBJ2-1 and V is TRBV18; 8 nucleotides match TRBD2. V gave up 0 bases and J gave up 7 bases; unmatched junction bases: 8. This CDR3 is built from 16 residues. In germline, CDR1 is KGHSH, CDR2 LQKENI. CDR3 in amino acids: CASSPPGLGADNEQFF. Written as DNA, the CDR3 is TGTGCCAGCTCACCACCGGGACTAGGAGCCGATAATGAGCAGTTCTTC.

The chain joins TRBV5-1 to TRBJ2-1, with unresolved D. The CDR3 extends over 13 amino acids. CDR1 is SGHRS, CDR2 YFSETQ, per germline. Trimming shortened V by 4 bases and J by 5 bases, and 10 bases separated the two germline ends. The CDR3 nucleotides read TGCGCCAGCAGCCCCCCCTCTAACAATGAGCAGTTCTTC. This translates into CASSPPSNNEQFF.

This clone showed up just once. The chain uses TRBV2 and TRBJ2-3; TRBD2 agrees at 8 bases. Germline CDR1 reads SNHLY; CDR2 reads FYNNEI. The CDR3 length is 18 residues. V trimming: 6 bases; J trimming: 0 bases; junction bases outside the gene matches: 14. CDR3 in DNA: TGTGCCAGCAGGTCACTAGCGGCCTTCCTAACTAGCACAGATACGCAGTATTTT. Translated: CASRSLAAFLTSTDTQYF.

J is TRBJ2-6 and V is TRBV18, with D maybe TRBD2 (6 bases). There are 16 residues in the CDR3. Germline V CDR1 and CDR2: KGHSH, LQKENI. V lost 2 bases, J lost 3 bases, and 11 bases lay in between. The CDR3 reads CASSPSSGVGANVLTF. The CDR3 DNA reads as TGTGCCAGCTCACCAAGTTCGGGGGTTGGGGCCAACGTCCTGACTTTC.

The gene calls are TRBV7-2 and TRBJ2-5; TRBD2 matches at 9 bases. CDR1 SGHTA and CDR2 FQGNSA come from the germline V gene. The CDR3 totals 18 residues. V shed 2 bases, J shed 2 bases, and the junction held 12 bases outside the gene matches. CDR3 in DNA: TGTGCCAGCAGCTTATGGGCCTCTAGCGGGGTACCACAAGAGACCCAGTACTTC. Translation: CASSLWASSGVPQETQYF.

The V call is TRBV30, the J call TRBJ1-6; 7 bases align to TRBD1. The CDR3 runs to 15 residues. The germline gives CDR1 GTSNPN, CDR2 SVGIG (reference sequence). The V and J ends lost 2 bases and 10 bases, in that order; junction bases with no gene match: 11. In DNA, the CDR3 is TGTGCCTGGAGTCCCCCGGACAGGTTACGATCACCCCTCCACTTT. This translates into CAWSPPDRLRSPLHF.

The chain joins TRBV4-2 to TRBJ1-6; 8 positions agree with TRBD1. The J segment lost 8 bases and the V segment lost 6 bases, leaving 12 bases of the junction unmatched. From germline, CDR1 is LGHNA and CDR2 YNFKEQ. This CDR3 spans 16 amino acids. Here the CDR3 reads CASRPRTGFADSPLHF. DNA of the CDR3: TGTGCCAGCAGGCCGAGGACAGGGTTCGCGGATTCACCCCTCCACTTT.

The table lists this clone with a count of one. The chain joins TRBV5-8 to TRBJ2-3; maybe TRBD2 (5 bases). The CDR3 length is 16 residues. V lost 0 bases and J 0 bases, leaving 11 bases between the germline ends. Germline assignment: CDR1 SGHTS and CDR2 YDEGEE. The CDR3 loop is CASSLDLAGSTDTQYF. CDR3 DNA: TGTGCCAGCAGCTTGGACCTCGCGGGTAGCACAGATACGCAGTATTTT.

This sequence joins TRBV11-1 and TRBJ2-3; 7 bases align to TRBD1. Germline CDR1 and CDR2: SGHAT and FQDESV (reference sequence). This CDR3 spans 16 amino acids. The V segment lost 5 bases and the J segment 3 bases; nucleotides outside the gene matches: 11. CDR3 bases: TGTGCCAGCAGCCGGGACAGCCGCACGGATACAGATACGCAGTATTTT. Protein sequence: CASSRDSRTDTDTQYF.

This clone was recorded once. This chain connects TRBV2 to TRBJ2-2; D call uncertain. The germline V and J ends were trimmed by 2 bases and 6 bases, with 10 bases remaining between them. CDR3 size: 14 residues. CDR1 is SNHLY and CDR2 is FYNNEI in the germline V gene. The CDR3 spells CASSERVGAGELFF. The CDR3 nucleotides are TGTGCCAGCAGTGAACGGGTCGGCGCCGGGGAGCTGTTTTTT. Complete variable domain (other parts from reference TRBV2 and TRBJ2-2): EPEVTQTPSHQVTQMGQEVILRCVPISNHLYFYWYRQILGQKVEFLVSFYNNEISEKSEIFDDQFSVERPDGSNFTLKIRSTKLEDSAMYFCASSERVGAGELFFGEGSRLTVL.

This clone was seen once. The chain employs TRBV4-1 and TRBJ1-2; 9 bases are a match to TRBD1. V lost 0 bases and J lost 13; bases outside the gene matches: 6. CDR3 length: 13 residues. Germline V lookup: CDR1 MGHRA, CDR2 YSYEKL. In DNA form, the CDR3 reads TGCGCCAGCAGCCAAGAAGGGGACAGGGAAGGCACCTTC. As protein: CASSQEGDREGTF.